This T cell receptor (beta chain) was obtained from a study of shared clonotypes between healthy human individuals. General study points: A generally larger estimated richness was seen in naive subsets than in memory subsets.

A note on this clone: As yet, its antigen is unknown.

Looked up from germline, CDR1 is SGHVS and CDR2 is FNYEAQ. This CDR3 has 14 amino acids. The V end lost 0 bases, the J end lost 1 base, and 7 bases lay between the germline ends. Here immunoSEQ multiplex PCR was the method, and the copy in TCRdb shows in-frame clones only, minus some. The sample holds 640,000 or so clones, less than 80% seen once. The V gene is TRBV7-6, the J gene TRBJ2-7; D gene ambiguous. This clonotype was sampled from a woman aged 25 to 39 in good health. Sequences were obtained from memory CD4+ T cells sorted from blood. Indicated subset: CD45RA-negative fraction. CDR3 in DNA: TGTGCCAGCAGCTTAGCTAGCCCTTCCTACGAGCAGTACTTC. Amino acids: CASSLASPSYEQYF.